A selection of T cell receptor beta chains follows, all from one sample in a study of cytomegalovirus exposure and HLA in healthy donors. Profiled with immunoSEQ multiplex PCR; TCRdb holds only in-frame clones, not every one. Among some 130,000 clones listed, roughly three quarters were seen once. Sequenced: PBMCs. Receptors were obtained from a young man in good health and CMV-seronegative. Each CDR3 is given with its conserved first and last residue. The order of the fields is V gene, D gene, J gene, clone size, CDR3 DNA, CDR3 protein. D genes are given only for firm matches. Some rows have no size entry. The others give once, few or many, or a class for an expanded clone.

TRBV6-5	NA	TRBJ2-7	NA	TGTGCCAGCAGTTACGAAGGCACAGGATTGGCCTACGAGCAGTACTTC	CASSYEGTGLAYEQYF
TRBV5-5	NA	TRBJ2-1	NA	TGTGCCAGCAGCTTACAGGGTACACGTGAAAATGAGCAGTTCTTC	CASSLQGTRENEQFF
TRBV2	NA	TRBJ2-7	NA	TGTGCCAGCAGGATCACCGACTTCTCCTACGAGCAGTACTTC	CASRITDFSYEQYF
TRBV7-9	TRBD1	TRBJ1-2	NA	TGTGCCAGCAGCTTAGCCGGACAGGGGATAGATGGCTACACCTTC	CASSLAGQGIDGYTF
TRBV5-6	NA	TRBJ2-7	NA	TGTGCCAGCAGCTTTGGCGGGTCTTACGAGCAGTACTTC	CASSFGGSYEQYF
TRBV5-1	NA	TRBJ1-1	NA	TGCGCCAGTAAGCGGGCGGGAGTGAACACTGAAGCTTTCTTT	CASKRAGVNTEAFF
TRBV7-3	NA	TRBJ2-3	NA	TGTGCCAGCAGCGCTAAGGGGCTTAGGGCAGATACGCAGTATTTT	CASSAKGLRADTQYF
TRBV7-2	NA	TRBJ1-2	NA	TGTGCCAGCAGCTCGCAGGGATGGAACTATGGCTACACCTTC	CASSSQGWNYGYTF
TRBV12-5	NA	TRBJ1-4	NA	TGTGCTAGTGGTTTGGATTCAAGGGGGAGCGAGAATGAAAAACTGTTTTTT	CASGLDSRGSENEKLFF
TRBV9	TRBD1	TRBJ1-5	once	TGTGCCAGCAGCGGACAGGGGGATCAGCCCCAGCATTTT	CASSGQGDQPQHF
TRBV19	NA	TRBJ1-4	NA	TGTGCCAGTAGTATAGCCTCCAGGTCCTACGAGGAAAAACTGTTTTTT	CASSIASRSYEEKLFF
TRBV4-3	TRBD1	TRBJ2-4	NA	TGCGCCAGCAGCCAAGAAAACAGGGGCCCCGCTAACATTCAGTACTTC	CASSQENRGPANIQYF
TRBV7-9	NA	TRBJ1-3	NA	TGTGCCAGCAGCTCACAGGTCGTATCTGGAAACACCATATATTTT	CASSSQVVSGNTIYF
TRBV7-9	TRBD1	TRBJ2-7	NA	TGTTCCAGCACCTTAGGGACAGCCTACGAGCAGTACTTC	CSSTLGTAYEQYF
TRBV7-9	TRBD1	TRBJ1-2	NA	TGTTCCAGCAGCTTAGCATCCGCAGGGGGCGATGGCTACACCTTC	CSSSLASAGGDGYTF
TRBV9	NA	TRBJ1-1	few	TGTGCCAGCAGCGTCCGCTACACAGAAACTGAAGCTTTCTTT	CASSVRYTETEAFF
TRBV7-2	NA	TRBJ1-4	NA	TGTGCCAGCAGCTACCAGTATTCGAATGAAAAACTGTTTTTT	CASSYQYSNEKLFF
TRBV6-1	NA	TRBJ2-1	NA	TGTGCCAGCAGTGTCCATATAGCGGAGAGCTCCTACAATGAGCAGTTCTTC	CASSVHIAESSYNEQFF
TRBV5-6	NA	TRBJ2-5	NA	TGTGCCAGCAGCACAGAAAGGGAGACCCAGTACTTC	CASSTERETQYF
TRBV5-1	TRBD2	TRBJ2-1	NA	TGCGCCAGCAGGGCTGGTATTGGGGGGGATTACAATGAGCAGTTCTTC	CASRAGIGGDYNEQFF
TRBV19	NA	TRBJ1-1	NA	TGTGCCAGTAGTGCAAACAGGGACACTGAAGCTTTCTTT	CASSANRDTEAFF
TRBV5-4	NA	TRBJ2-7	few	TGTGCCAGCGGGAGTGTAAACGAGCAGTACTTC	CASGSVNEQYF
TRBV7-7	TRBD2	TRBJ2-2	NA	TGTGCCAGCAGCCCAACTAGCGGGAGGGTCGCCGGGGAGCTGTTTTTT	CASSPTSGRVAGELFF
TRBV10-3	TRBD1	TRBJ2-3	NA	TGTGCCATCAGTGACCCCCGGACAGGGGATACGCAGTATTTT	CAISDPRTGDTQYF
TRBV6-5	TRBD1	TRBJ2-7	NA	TGTGCCAGCAGTTACTCGATTGTGACAGGGCGCTCCGAGCAGTACTTC	CASSYSIVTGRSEQYF
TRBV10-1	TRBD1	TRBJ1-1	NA	TGCGCCAGCAGCCGGGACAGGGGCCGGGACGCTTTCTTT	CASSRDRGRDAFF
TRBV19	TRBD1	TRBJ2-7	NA	TGTGCCAGTAGTATAGACATGTACAGGGGCGAGCAGTACTTC	CASSIDMYRGEQYF
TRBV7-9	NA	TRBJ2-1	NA	TGTGCCAGCAGCCCACGCGGGTCCCGCACGGGCAATGAGCAGTTCTTC	CASSPRGSRTGNEQFF
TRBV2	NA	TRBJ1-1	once	TGTGCCAGCAAGATACAGGGTAGGAGCCCCAACACTGAAGCTTTCTTT	CASKIQGRSPNTEAFF
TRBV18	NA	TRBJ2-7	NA	TGTGCCAGCTCAGTCGGGGGAGAGCAGTACTTC	CASSVGGEQYF
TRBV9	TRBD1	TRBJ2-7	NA	TGTGCCAGCAGCGTCCCGGGACAGGGTTACGAGCAGTACTTC	CASSVPGQGYEQYF
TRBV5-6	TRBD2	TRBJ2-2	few	TGTGCCAGCGGGGGGATCGGGCTAGCGGTAGTCACCGGGGAGCTGTTTTTT	CASGGIGLAVVTGELFF
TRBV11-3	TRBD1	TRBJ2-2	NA	TGTGCCAGCAGCTATAGGGACAGGGGTTTAACCGGGGAGCTGTTTTTT	CASSYRDRGLTGELFF
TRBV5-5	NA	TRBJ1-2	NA	TGTGCCAGCTTTTCCCCGGACTACTATGGCTACACCTTC	CASFSPDYYGYTF
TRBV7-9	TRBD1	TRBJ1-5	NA	TGTTCCAGCAGCTTAGGTTCGACAGGGAATCAGCCCCAGCATTTT	CSSSLGSTGNQPQHF